This section outlines one TCR beta chain sequence together with its context. No antigen is known for it. Per the germline V gene, CDR1 is LNHDA and CDR2 is SQIVND (reference sequence). This CDR3 region has 15 residues. V dropped 5 bases and J dropped 0 bases, with 8 bases sitting between them. 5'RACE template switching added a universal primer site and UMIs to TCR cDNA. A single record per CDR3 protein comes from TCRdb applying MiXCR to the 5' RACE reads. The sample consists of about 360,000 distinct CDR3 sequences, approximately 5.7% of them appearing once. The entry originates in a study of T cells after yellow fever vaccination. Study summary: Researchers used SMART-Seq v4 Ultra Low Input to prepare fractions that had low cell numbers. Whole-study results and caveats: A large majority of primary-vaccination clones showed up again after the booster (about 97% CD4, around 88% CD8).

The chain is built from TRBV19 and TRBJ2-6; D is undetermined. The source is a man between 25 and 39 years old who received the YFV17D yellow fever vaccine. Here the sequenced sample was PBMCs, taken 5 days after the yellow fever booster vaccination. The CDR3 region is CASSQLGSGANVLTF. The CDR3 DNA reads TGTGCCAGTAGTCAATTGGGCTCTGGGGCCAACGTCCTGACTTTC.